The 21 T cell receptor beta chains listed next were all sequenced from one sample in a study of a mutant IDH1 vaccine in newly diagnosed glioma. Which antigens these TCRs recognize remains unknown. Here immunoSEQ multiplex PCR was the method, and the copy in TCRdb shows in-frame clones only, minus some. The data contain 88,000 or so clones, approximately 85% of them singletons. As for time point: week 23, last vaccination. Vaccinated patients received 300 ug of mutant IDH1 20-mer peptide per dose, with topical imiquimod. This sample comprised PBMCs, obtained from a glioma patient whose treatment included an IDH1 peptide vaccine. The receptors stem from a man younger than 45 with glioma. Some clones in this sample may be carry-over from other donors' samples.

V usage is TRBV5-4 and J usage is TRBJ2-7, with D perhaps matching TRBD2 (5 bases). The CDR3 spans 15 residues. Looked up from germline, CDR1 is SGHNT and CDR2 is YYREEE (reference sequence). The V and J ends lost 2 bases and 5 bases respectively, with 17 bases between them. CDR3 residues: CASSLKSGNRDEQYF. CDR3 DNA: TGTGCCAGCAGCTTAAAGTCGGGGAATCGGGACGAGCAGTACTTC. The complete variable domain, with remaining parts taken from reference TRBV5-4 and TRBJ2-7, reads ETGVTQSPTHLIKTRGQQVTLRCSSQSGHNTVSWYQQALGQGPQFIFQYYREEENGRGNFPPRFSGLQFPNYSSELNVNALELDDSALYLCASSLKSGNRDEQYFGPGTRLTVT.

The chain joins TRBV9 to TRBJ2-1; D possibly corresponds to TRBD2 (6 bases). There are 13 residues in the CDR3. Deletions cut 3 bases from V and 4 bases from J, with 8 bases between. Germline-derived CDR1 and CDR2 are SGDLS and YYNGEE. This CDR3 reads CASSAGVYNEQFF. The CDR3 nucleotides read TGTGCCAGCAGCGCGGGAGTATACAATGAGCAGTTCTTC.

The chain couples TRBV7-8 to TRBJ2-1, with 7 nucleotides matching TRBD2. This CDR3 comprises 19 residues. CDR1 is SGHVS, CDR2 FQNEAQ, per germline. V lost 2 bases, J lost 2 bases, and 15 bases stayed unmatched. CDR3 sequence (DNA): TGTGCCAGCAGCTTATCGCGGCTAGCGGTTACTCGCACCTACAATGAGCAGTTCTTC. Protein sequence: CASSLSRLAVTRTYNEQFF.

The V call is TRBV4-3, the J call TRBJ1-1, with a weak D call TRBD1 (5 bases). V lost 4 bases to trimming and J lost 8 bases, with 14 bases between them. CDR1 is LGHNA and CDR2 is YSLEER in the germline V gene. This CDR3 is built from 13 residues. CDR3 residues: CASSLSGGGEAFF. CDR3 DNA sequence: TGCGCCAGCAGCCTTTCGGGCGGGGGGGAAGCTTTCTTT.

This chain connects TRBV29-1 to TRBJ2-7, with TRBD1 matching over 7 bases. The CDR3 runs 14 residues. Germline loops: CDR1 SQVTM, CDR2 ANQGSEA. The V segment lost 3 bases and the J segment 3 bases; nucleotides outside the gene matches: 8. The DNA for the CDR3 is TGCAGCGTTGATGGGGAAGGGGGCATCTACGAGCAGTACTTC. Residues: CSVDGEGGIYEQYF.

This chain connects TRBV10-3 to TRBJ1-1, with 9 bases identical to TRBD1. The length of the CDR3 is 15 residues. V was pared by 2 bases and J by 0 bases, with 1 base of the junction left unmatched. CDR1 and CDR2 (germline): ENHRY, SYGVKD. The CDR3 reads CAISEGQGMNTEAFF. The DNA for the CDR3 is TGTGCCATCAGTGAGGGACAGGGGATGAACACTGAAGCTTTCTTT.

This clone was seen once. The V call is TRBV28, the J call TRBJ1-3; D gene uncertain. Trimming took 7 bases from V and 5 from J, leaving 9 bases between them. The germline V gene encodes CDR1 MDHEN and CDR2 SYDVKM. The CDR3 consists of 12 residues. CDR3 nucleotides: TGTGCCAGCACCTCGACGAGAAACACCATATATTTT. Translation gives CASTSTRNTIYF.

This chain joins TRBV28 and TRBJ2-1; possibly TRBD1 for D (6 bases). V lost 5 bases and J 7 bases, leaving 9 bases between the germline ends. Germline V lookup: CDR1 MDHEN, CDR2 SYDVKM. The CDR3 runs to 12 residues. The CDR3 here is CASSDDRNEQFF. In DNA form, the CDR3 reads TGTGCCAGCAGTGACGACAGGAATGAGCAGTTCTTC.

The chain recombines TRBV27 with TRBJ2-3; the D call may be TRBD1 or TRBD2 (6 bases each). Between the trimmed V and J ends, which lost 7 bases and 0 bases, there was a span of 11 bases. Germline assignment: CDR1 MNHEY and CDR2 SMNVEV (reference sequence). The CDR3 length is 14 residues. The CDR3 region is CASTLGGSTDTQYF. Here the CDR3 DNA reads TGTGCCAGCACTCTAGGGGGGAGCACAGATACGCAGTATTTT.

The V gene is TRBV6-5, the J gene TRBJ2-7; D call uncertain. The V end was cut by 6 bases, the J end by 4 bases, with 7 bases between. Per germline, CDR1 MNHEY and CDR2 SVGAGI. CDR3 size: 11 residues. The CDR3 loop is CASSLEYEQYF. DNA of the CDR3: TGTGCCAGCAGCCTAGAGTACGAGCAGTACTTC.

The V gene is TRBV10-3, the J gene TRBJ2-5, with 8 bases that match TRBD1. Gene TRBJ2-7 matches the end of the DNA better, so the J call may be wrong. In germline, CDR1 is ENHRY, CDR2 SYGVKD. This CDR3 has 16 amino acids. This CDR3 is CAISEAWTGPTYEQYF. The CDR3 DNA reads as TGTGCCATCAGTGAGGCTTGGACAGGGCCAACCTACGAGCAGTACTTC.

This rearrangement joins TRBV5-4 to TRBJ1-1; 7 bases match TRBD1. Germline trimming cut 3 bases from V and 1 base from J; bases unmatched to any gene: 3. The CDR3 is 14 residues long. Germline V lookup: CDR1 SGHNT, CDR2 YYREEE (reference sequence). The CDR3 bases are TGTGCCAGCAGCTACAGGGGCGAGAACACTGAAGCTTTCTTT. Protein sequence: CASSYRGENTEAFF.

This sequence joins TRBV7-2 and TRBJ1-5, with D unclear. Germline V gene lookup returns CDR1 SGHTA and CDR2 FQGNSA. The CDR3 extends over 12 amino acids. Trimming cost V 3 bases and J 3 bases, with 3 bases left between them. The CDR3 loop reads CASSFNNQPQHF. CDR3 DNA: TGTGCCAGCAGCTTCAACAATCAGCCCCAGCATTTT. The variable domain in full, completed from reference TRBV7-2 and TRBJ1-5, reads GAGVSQSPSNKVTEKGKDVELRCDPISGHTALYWYRQSLGQGLEFLIYFQGNSAPDKSGLPSDRFSAERTGGSVSTLTIQRTQQEDSAVYLCASSFNNQPQHFGDGTRLSIL.

The V and J genes are TRBV19 and TRBJ2-3, with D hard to call. V gave up 4 bases and J gave up 0 bases, with 17 bases separating them. There are 17 residues in the CDR3. Germline values: CDR1 LNHDA, CDR2 SQIVND (reference sequence). The CDR3 DNA follows: TGTGCCAGTAGTACAACCCTGGGCCGACCTAGCACAGATACGCAGTATTTT. Its protein is CASSTTLGRPSTDTQYF.

The V gene is TRBV19, the J gene TRBJ2-2; possibly TRBD2 for D (6 bases). This CDR3 comprises 14 residues. The germline V and J ends were trimmed by 4 bases and 6 bases, with 12 bases remaining between them. From germline, CDR1 is LNHDA and CDR2 SQIVND (reference sequence). Written as DNA, the CDR3 is TGTGCCAGTAGTAACGGGGGATACGCCGGGGAGCTGTTTTTT. Its translation: CASSNGGYAGELFF.

The V call is TRBV11-2, the J call TRBJ2-7, with D perhaps TRBD2 (6 bases). The CDR3 totals 12 residues. Trimming pared 8 bases from V and 1 base from J, leaving 9 bases between. The germline gives CDR1 SGHAT, CDR2 FQNNGV. CDR3 coding DNA: TGTGCCAGCCTCGGGACTTCCTACGAGCAGTACTTC. It is translated as CASLGTSYEQYF.

The rearrangement uses TRBV19 and TRBJ1-4; D possibly corresponds to TRBD1 (5 bases). Germline values: CDR1 LNHDA, CDR2 SQIVND (reference sequence). The V end lost 7 bases, the J end lost 5 bases, and 14 bases lay between the germline ends. CDR3 length equals 14 residues. CDR3 sequence: CASKYGGENEKLFF. The CDR3 DNA is TGTGCCAGTAAATATGGGGGGGAGAATGAAAAACTGTTTTTT.

The J gene is TRBJ1-5, the V gene TRBV28; no clear D. The CDR3 extends over 14 amino acids. The germline V gene encodes CDR1 MDHEN and CDR2 SYDVKM. V was pared by 6 bases and J by 6 bases, with 15 bases between. The DNA of the CDR3 is TGTGCCAGCAGGCTGGGCGGCCCGCGTCAGCCCCAGCATTTT. It encodes CASRLGGPRQPQHF.

V gene TRBV29-1 combines with J gene TRBJ1-1; no reliable D call. With 4 bases removed from V and 9 bases from J, the gap between germline ends came to 15 bases. The CDR3 length is 12 residues. The germline gives CDR1 SQVTM, CDR2 ANQGSEA. The CDR3 DNA reads as TGCAGCGTTGGAGAAGCCCCTGGCAAAGCTTTCTTT. Translation gives CSVGEAPGKAFF.

This clone has more than one count but fewer than ten. The junction departs from germline at one end; a sequencing error may be responsible. The chain is built from TRBV9 and TRBJ2-3, with D possibly called TRBD1 or TRBD2 (5 bases each). The CDR3 extends over 16 amino acids. Per the germline V gene, CDR1 is SGDLS and CDR2 is YYNGEE. The CDR3 coding sequence is TGTGCCAGCAGCCCTAGGGACCTCTTAAGCAGAGATACGCAGTATTTT. Residues: CASSPRDLLSRDTQYF.

This rearrangement joins TRBV4-3 to TRBJ2-7; a weak D match, TRBD1 (6 bases). This CDR3 comprises 14 residues. Per germline, CDR1 LGHNA and CDR2 YSLEER. Trimming took off 0 bases at V and 8 bases at J, with 14 bases between the two ends. CDR3 sequence: CASSQDPAGAQQYF. CDR3 coding DNA: TGCGCCAGCAGCCAAGATCCGGCAGGGGCCCAGCAGTACTTC.